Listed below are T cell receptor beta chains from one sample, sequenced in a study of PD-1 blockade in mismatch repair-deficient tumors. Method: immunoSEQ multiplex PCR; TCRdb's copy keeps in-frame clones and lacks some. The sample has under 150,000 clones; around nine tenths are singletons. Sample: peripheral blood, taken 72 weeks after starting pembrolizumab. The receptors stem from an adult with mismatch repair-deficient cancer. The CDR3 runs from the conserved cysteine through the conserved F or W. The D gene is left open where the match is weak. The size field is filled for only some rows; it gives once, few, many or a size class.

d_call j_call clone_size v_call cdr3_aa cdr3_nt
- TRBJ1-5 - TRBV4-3 CASSPGRYSNQPQHF TGCGCCAGCAGCCCTGGACGGTATAGCAATCAGCCCCAGCATTTT
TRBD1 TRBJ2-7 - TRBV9 CASSVDLPGGSYEQYF TGTGCCAGCAGCGTAGACTTACCAGGGGGATCTTACGAGCAGTACTTC
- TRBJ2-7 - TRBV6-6 CASRGADRPYEQYF TGTGCCAGCAGGGGAGCGGACCGTCCCTACGAGCAGTACTTC
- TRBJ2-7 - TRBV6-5 CASSYEDSPYEQYF TGTGCCAGCAGTTACGAGGACAGTCCCTACGAGCAGTACTTC
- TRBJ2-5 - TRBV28 CASSFLEVGQETQYF TGTGCCAGCAGTTTTCTGGAGGTGGGGCAAGAGACCCAGTACTTC
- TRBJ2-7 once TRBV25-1 CASSVSVRTGRTDEQYF TGTGCCAGCAGTGTTTCTGTAAGGACGGGACGAACTGACGAGCAGTACTTC
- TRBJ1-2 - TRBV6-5 CASSYSSPGYGYTF TGTGCCAGCAGTTACTCGTCGCCAGGGTATGGCTACACCTTC
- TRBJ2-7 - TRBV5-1 CASSPGTPSSYEQYF TGCGCCAGCAGCCCCGGGACACCGAGCTCCTACGAGCAGTACTTC
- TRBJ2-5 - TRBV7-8 CASSLVGPSRVRGTQETQYF TGTGCCAGCAGCTTAGTGGGCCCCTCCAGAGTAAGAGGGACACAAGAGACCCAGTACTTC
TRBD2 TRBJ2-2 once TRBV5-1 CASSSPPTSPNTGELFF TGCGCCAGCAGCTCGCCTCCGACTAGCCCGAACACCGGGGAGCTGTTTTTT
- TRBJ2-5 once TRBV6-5 CASSNRDVQETQYF TGTGCCAGCAGTAACAGGGATGTCCAAGAGACCCAGTACTTC
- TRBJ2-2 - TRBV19 CASSIDGELFF TGTGCCAGTAGTATCGACGGGGAGCTGTTTTTT
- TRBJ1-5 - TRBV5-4 CASSAGEIQDQPQHF TGTGCCAGCAGCGCCGGCGAGATCCAGGATCAGCCCCAGCATTTT
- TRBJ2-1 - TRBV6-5 CASSEIGGEQFF TGTGCCAGCAGTGAGATCGGTGGTGAGCAGTTCTTC
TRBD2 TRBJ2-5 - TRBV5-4 CRVGFSGRAGETQYF TGTAGGGTCGGATTTAGCGGGAGGGCCGGTGAGACCCAGTACTTC
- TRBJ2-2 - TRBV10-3 CALGAGRTGELFF TGTGCCCTCGGGGCAGGGCGAACCGGGGAGCTGTTTTTT
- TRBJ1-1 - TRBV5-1 CASSLVALGDTEAFF TGCGCCAGCAGCTTGGTTGCGCTGGGGGACACTGAAGCTTTCTTT
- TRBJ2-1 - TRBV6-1 CASSDGAYNEQFF TGTGCCAGCAGTGATGGCGCTTACAATGAGCAGTTCTTC
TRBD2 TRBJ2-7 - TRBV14 CASSQGLAGGSFYEQYF TGTGCCAGCAGCCAAGGACTAGCGGGAGGCTCCTTCTACGAGCAGTACTTC
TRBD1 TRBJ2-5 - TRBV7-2 CASSHRPPQTGGVRQTQYF TGTGCCAGCAGTCACCGGCCACCACAGACAGGGGGCGTGAGACAGACCCAGTACTTC
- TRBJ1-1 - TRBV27 CASSLSLANEAFF TGTGCCAGCAGTTTATCGTTGGCCAACGAAGCTTTCTTT
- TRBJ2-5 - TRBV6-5 CASSYYGDRGETQYF TGTGCCAGCAGTTACTACGGGGATCGGGGAGAGACCCAGTACTTC
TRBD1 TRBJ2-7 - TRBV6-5 CASSPTGVWYEQYF TGTGCCAGCAGCCCGACAGGGGTATGGTACGAGCAGTACTTC
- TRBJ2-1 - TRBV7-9 CASSLLRSVSNEQFF TGTGCCAGCAGCTTATTGAGGTCTGTTTCCAATGAGCAGTTCTTC
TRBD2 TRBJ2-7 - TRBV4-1 CASSQVLAGDYEQYF TGCGCCAGCAGCCAAGTACTAGCGGGAGATTACGAGCAGTACTTC
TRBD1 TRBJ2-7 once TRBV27 CASSLEGTGHYEQYF TGTGCCAGCAGTTTAGAAGGGACAGGGCACTACGAGCAGTACTTC
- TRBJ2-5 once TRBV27 CASSNNQETQYF TGTGCCAGCAGTAATAACCAAGAGACCCAGTACTTC
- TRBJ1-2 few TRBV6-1 CASSGLTNRDLGYTF TGTGCCAGCAGCGGGTTAACCAACCGGGACCTAGGCTACACCTTC
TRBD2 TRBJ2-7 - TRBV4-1 CASSQEGLGVFEQYF TGCGCCAGCAGCCAAGAGGGACTAGGGGTGTTCGAGCAGTACTTC
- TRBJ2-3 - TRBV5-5 CASSLDQTGDTQYF TGTGCCAGCAGCTTGGACCAGACTGGCGATACGCAGTATTTT
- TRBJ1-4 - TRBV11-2 CASTPYRANEKLFF TGTGCCAGCACCCCATATCGGGCTAATGAAAAACTGTTTTTT
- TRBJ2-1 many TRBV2 CASSEFGEQFF TGTGCCAGCAGTGAATTTGGTGAGCAGTTCTTC
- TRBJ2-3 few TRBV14 CASSQEADTQYF TGTGCCAGCAGCCAAGAGGCAGATACGCAGTATTTT
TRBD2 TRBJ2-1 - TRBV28 CASSPIYKGGSYNEQFF TGTGCCAGCAGTCCCATATACAAGGGAGGGTCCTACAATGAGCAGTTCTTC
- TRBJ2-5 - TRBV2 CASRRQKETQYF TGTGCCAGCAGGAGGCAAAAAGAGACCCAGTACTTC
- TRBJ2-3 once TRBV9 CASSVGRGDWDTQYF TGTGCCAGCAGCGTAGGACGGGGAGATTGGGATACGCAGTATTTT
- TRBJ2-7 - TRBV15 CATSRLRYYEQYF TGTGCCACCAGCAGACTCCGTTACTACGAGCAGTACTTC
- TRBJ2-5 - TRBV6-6 CASSARAQETQYF TGTGCCAGTTCTGCCCGGGCACAAGAGACCCAGTACTTC
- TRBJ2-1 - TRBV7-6 CASSSSGLGANEQFF TGTGCCAGCAGCTCGTCGGGACTGGGGGCCAATGAGCAGTTCTTC
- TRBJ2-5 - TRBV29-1 CSVIPFLDSRQETQYF TGCAGCGTTATACCTTTCCTGGACAGTCGCCAAGAGACCCAGTACTTC
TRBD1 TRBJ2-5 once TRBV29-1 CSVETLGQGKETQYF TGCAGCGTTGAAACCTTGGGACAGGGGAAAGAGACCCAGTACTTC
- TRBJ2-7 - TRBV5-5 CASSLVTDYEQYF TGTGCCAGCAGCTTGGTTACAGACTACGAGCAGTACTTC
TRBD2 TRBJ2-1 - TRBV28 CASSLPGRAGNEQFF TGTGCCAGCAGTTTACCCGGGAGGGCCGGCAATGAGCAGTTCTTC
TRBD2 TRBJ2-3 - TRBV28 CASSFPGLAGEYTQYF TGTGCCAGCAGTTTCCCGGGACTAGCGGGAGAATATACGCAGTATTTT
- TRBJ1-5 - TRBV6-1 CASSDRQPQHF TGTGCCAGCAGTGACCGGCAGCCCCAGCATTTT
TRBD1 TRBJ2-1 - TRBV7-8 CASSGTGSGNEQFF TGTGCCAGCAGCGGGACAGGGAGTGGCAATGAGCAGTTCTTC
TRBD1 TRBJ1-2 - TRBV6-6 CASSYTQGNYGYTF TGTGCCAGCAGTTACACACAGGGGAACTATGGCTACACCTTC
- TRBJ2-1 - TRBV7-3 CASSLSSSGELHNEQFF TGTGCCAGCAGCTTATCTTCTTCGGGGGAGTTGCACAATGAGCAGTTCTTC
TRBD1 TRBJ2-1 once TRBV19 CASSTGQGWNEQFF TGTGCCAGTAGTACCGGACAGGGGTGGAATGAGCAGTTCTTC